This T cell receptor beta chain was sequenced in a study of T-cell memory formation after mild COVID-19. Whole-study findings and limits: From day 15 to 85, contracting clones were balanced between CD4 and CD8, whereas later expanders leaned toward CD4+.

The CDR3 runs to 15 residues. Germline CDR1 reads LGHNA; CDR2 reads YSLEER. Trimming removed 5 bases at V and 6 bases at J, with 20 bases between. Comments on this clonotype: Antigen unknown.

With constant-segment primers, 5'RACE yielded cDNA libraries of TCR alpha and TCR beta that carried sample barcodes and UMIs. TCRdb analysed the 5' RACE reads with MiXCR anew, one entry per CDR3 protein. The sample holds tens of thousands of distinct CDR3 sequences; 11% to 15% are singletons and the top ten take about a third. The TCR comes from an adult woman who had mild COVID-19 (a few samples of this study predate the infection). Cell type and time point are not known. Material: PBMCs or a T cell subset sorted from them (not recorded which). The chain is built from TRBV4-3 and TRBJ2-7; weak D call: TRBD2 (6 bases). CDR3 residues: CASSVVGGTAVEQYF. The CDR3 coding sequence is TGCGCCAGCAGCGTCGTCGGCGGGACGGCCGTCGAGCAGTACTTC.